The 13 T cell receptor beta chains reported below all come from one sample, sequenced in a study of blood T cell repertoires in COVID-19. Sequencing used immunoSEQ multiplex PCR; TCRdb keeps in-frame clones, though not all of them. The data hold approximately 130,000 clones, with 84% observed a single time. The material sequenced was peripheral blood. The source of these receptors is a human donor in a cohort sampled during active COVID-19.

This clone was seen a single time. The chain couples TRBV2 to TRBJ1-5; TRBD1 matches 7 bases. V dropped 5 bases and J dropped 0; count of bases not matched to a gene: 4. CDR1 and CDR2 from the germline V gene are SNHLY and FYNNEI. The CDR3 is 15 amino acids. This CDR3 reads CASSRDRLSNQPQHF. DNA of the CDR3: TGTGCCAGCAGTAGGGACAGACTTAGCAATCAGCCCCAGCATTTT.

The chain combines TRBV10-3 with TRBJ1-1; D is undetermined. V was pared by 0 bases and J by 1 base, with 12 bases between. CDR1 ENHRY and CDR2 SYGVKD come from the germline V gene. This CDR3 spans 16 amino acids. CDR3 sequence reads: CAISESTAGSNTEAFF. The CDR3, as DNA: TGTGCCATCAGTGAGTCGACTGCCGGATCGAACACTGAAGCTTTCTTT.

The gene calls are TRBV19 and TRBJ1-5; 8 nucleotides agree with TRBD1. From germline, CDR1 is LNHDA and CDR2 SQIVND (reference sequence). The CDR3 covers 15 residues. Losses at the gene ends were 5 bases for V and 6 bases for J; bases not matched to a gene: 9. The CDR3 spells CASSPPTGASQPQHF. CDR3 DNA sequence: TGTGCCAGTAGTCCCCCGACAGGGGCGAGTCAGCCCCAGCATTTT.

The rearrangement links TRBV5-1 to TRBJ2-2, with TRBD2 identical over 9 bases. V lost 1 base, J lost 4 bases, and 2 bases stayed unmatched. CDR3 size: 15 residues. Per germline, CDR1 SGHRS and CDR2 YFSETQ. CDR3 coding DNA: TGCGCCAGCAGCTTGACGACTAGCGGCACCGGGGAGCTGTTTTTT. Its protein product is CASSLTTSGTGELFF.

This chain connects TRBV4-2 to TRBJ2-7; 9 bases fit TRBD2. There are 16 residues in the CDR3. Germline V gene sequence: CDR1 LGHNA, CDR2 YNFKEQ. The junction had 6 bases not matched to a gene; V was cut back by 3 bases and J by 0 bases. The CDR3 sequence: CASSQISGGNSYEQYF. CDR3 DNA sequence: TGTGCCAGCAGCCAGATTAGCGGGGGAAACTCCTACGAGCAGTACTTC.

The chain is built from TRBV29-1 and TRBJ1-2, with a tentative D call TRBD1 (6 bases). Trimming took off 0 bases at V and 4 bases at J, with 15 bases between the two ends. Germline V CDR1 and CDR2: SQVTM, ANQGSEA. The CDR3 runs to 15 residues. The chain's CDR3 is CSVEDQKTGLYGYTF. The CDR3 DNA reads as TGCAGCGTTGAAGATCAAAAGACAGGCCTCTATGGCTACACCTTC.

The V and J genes are TRBV6-7 and TRBJ2-5; TRBD1 agrees at 8 bases. TRBV6-7 counts as an open reading frame of uncertain function. Losses at the gene ends were 2 bases for V and 2 bases for J; bases not matched to a gene: 10. The CDR3 has 17 residues. CDR3 region: CASSYRYGQGGQETQYF. In DNA form, the CDR3 reads TGTGCCAGCAGTTACCGCTACGGACAGGGAGGTCAAGAGACCCAGTACTTC.

The CDR3 DNA is TGTGCCAGCTCGTTAGCAGCCCCTAATGAGCAGTTCTTC. Translation gives CASSLAAPNEQFF. The chain carries TRBV21-1 and TRBJ2-1; TRBD2 is taken as the D call from the table, unchecked against the DNA. TRBV21-1 is a pseudogene. This CDR3 has 13 amino acids.

This chain links TRBV6-1 with TRBJ2-2, with D perhaps matching TRBD1 (5 bases). Trimming removed 0 bases from V and 3 bases from J, with 8 bases in between. CDR1 MNHNS and CDR2 SASEGT come from the germline V gene. This CDR3 has 15 amino acids. The CDR3 region has the DNA TGTGCCAGCAGTGAAGCGGGGCGTCACACCGGGGAGCTGTTTTTT. This codes for CASSEAGRHTGELFF.

The gene calls are TRBV7-8 and TRBJ1-2, with a possible D match to TRBD1 (5 bases). Trimming removed 6 bases from V and 7 bases from J, with 9 bases in between. The CDR3 runs to 11 residues. The germline CDR1 and CDR2 sequences are SGHVS and FQNEAQ. CDR3 loop: CASSSGFGYTF. Written as DNA, the CDR3 is TGTGCCAGCAGTTCAGGGTTTGGCTACACCTTC. Drawing the rest from reference TRBV7-8 and TRBJ1-2, the complete variable domain is GAGVSQSPRYKVAKRGQDVALRCDPISGHVSLFWYQQALGQGPEFLTYFQNEAQLDKSGLPSDRFFAERPEGSVSTLKIQRTQQEDSAVYLCASSSGFGYTFGSGTRLTVV.

The chain recombines TRBV3-1 (or the pseudogene TRBV3-2) with TRBJ1-2; D is unclear. The CDR3 is 16 residues long. Looked up from germline, CDR1 is LGHDT and CDR2 is YNNKEL (reference sequence). V lost 0 bases, J lost 5 bases, and 16 bases lay in between. CDR3 in amino acids: CASSQDIGVVGYGYTF. DNA of the CDR3: TGTGCCAGCAGCCAAGATATCGGGGTTGTCGGTTATGGCTACACCTTC.

The rearrangement links TRBV7-9 to TRBJ2-7; D may be TRBD2 (6 bases). The CDR3 is 14 residues long. CDR1 SEHNR and CDR2 FQNEAQ come from the germline V gene (reference sequence). Trimming left V 2 bases short and J 3 bases short, with 11 bases between. CDR3 bases: TGTGCCAGCAGCTTAAGCGGCGGGGACTACGAGCAGTACTTC. This translates into CASSLSGGDYEQYF.

This chain joins TRBV7-2 and TRBJ2-3; 9 bases line up with TRBD2. Unmatched junction bases numbered 1, after V lost 5 bases and J lost 4 bases. CDR1 is SGHTA and CDR2 is FQGNSA in the germline V gene. The CDR3 has 13 residues. The CDR3 DNA reads TGTGCCAGCAGCCGCGGGGGGGCAGATACGCAGTATTTT. It is translated as CASSRGGADTQYF.